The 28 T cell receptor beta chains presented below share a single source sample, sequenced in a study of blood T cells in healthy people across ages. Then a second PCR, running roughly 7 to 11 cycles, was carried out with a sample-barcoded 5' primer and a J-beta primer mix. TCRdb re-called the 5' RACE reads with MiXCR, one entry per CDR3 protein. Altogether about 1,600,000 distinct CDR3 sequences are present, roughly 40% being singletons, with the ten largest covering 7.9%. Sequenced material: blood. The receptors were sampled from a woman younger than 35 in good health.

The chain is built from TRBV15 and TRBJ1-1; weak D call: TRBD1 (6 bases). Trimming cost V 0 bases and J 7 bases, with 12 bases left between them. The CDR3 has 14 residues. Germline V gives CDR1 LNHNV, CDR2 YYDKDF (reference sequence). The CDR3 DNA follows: TGTGCCACCAGCAGAGATTTGGGGGGCAATGAAGCTTTCTTT. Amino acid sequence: CATSRDLGGNEAFF. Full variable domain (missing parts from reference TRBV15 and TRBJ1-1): DAMVIQNPRYQVTQFGKPVTLSCSQTLNHNVMYWYQQKSSQAPKLLFHYYDKDFNNEADTPDNFQSRRPNTSFCFLDIRSPGLGDTAMYLCATSRDLGGNEAFFGQGTRLTVV.

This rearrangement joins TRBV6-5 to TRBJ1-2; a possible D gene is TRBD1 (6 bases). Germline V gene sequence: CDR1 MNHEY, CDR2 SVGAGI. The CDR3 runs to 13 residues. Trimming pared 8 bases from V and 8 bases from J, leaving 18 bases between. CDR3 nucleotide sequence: TGTGCCAGCGGAGCCACAGGGTTGAGAGGCTACACCTTC. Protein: CASGATGLRGYTF.

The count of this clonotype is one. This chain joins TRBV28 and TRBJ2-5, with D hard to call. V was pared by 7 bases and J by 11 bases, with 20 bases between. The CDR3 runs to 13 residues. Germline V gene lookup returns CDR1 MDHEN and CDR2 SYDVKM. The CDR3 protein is CASNIDGYNEQYF. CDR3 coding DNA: TGTGCCAGCAACATTGACGGATACAATGAGCAGTACTTC.

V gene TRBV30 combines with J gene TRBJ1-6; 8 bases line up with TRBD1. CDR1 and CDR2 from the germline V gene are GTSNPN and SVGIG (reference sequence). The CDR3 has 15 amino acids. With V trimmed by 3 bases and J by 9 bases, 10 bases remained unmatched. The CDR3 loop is CAWRWGTGESSPLHF. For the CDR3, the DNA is TGTGCCTGGAGGTGGGGGACAGGAGAAAGTTCACCCCTCCACTTT.

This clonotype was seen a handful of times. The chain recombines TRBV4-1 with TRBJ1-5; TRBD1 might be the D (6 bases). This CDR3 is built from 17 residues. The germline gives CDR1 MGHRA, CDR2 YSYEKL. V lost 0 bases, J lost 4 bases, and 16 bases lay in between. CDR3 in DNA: TGCGCCAGCAGCCAAGATGCCGAATACAGGGCGAATCAGCCCCAGCATTTT. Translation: CASSQDAEYRANQPQHF.

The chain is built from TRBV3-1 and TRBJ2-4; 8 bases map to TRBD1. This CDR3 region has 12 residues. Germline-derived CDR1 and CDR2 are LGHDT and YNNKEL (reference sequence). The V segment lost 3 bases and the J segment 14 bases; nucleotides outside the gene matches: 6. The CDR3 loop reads CASSQNTGGKYF. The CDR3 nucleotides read TGTGCCAGCAGCCAGAACACAGGGGGGAAGTACTTC.

The CDR3 DNA is TGTGCCAGCAGCCCCGGACCAGGGGCAGATACGCAGTATTTT. Amino acid sequence: CASSPGPGADTQYF. This chain links TRBV12-3 or TRBV12-4 with TRBJ2-3, with D possibly TRBD1 on 6 matching bases. V lost 6 bases and J lost 4, with 14 bases in between. The CDR3 is 14 amino acids.

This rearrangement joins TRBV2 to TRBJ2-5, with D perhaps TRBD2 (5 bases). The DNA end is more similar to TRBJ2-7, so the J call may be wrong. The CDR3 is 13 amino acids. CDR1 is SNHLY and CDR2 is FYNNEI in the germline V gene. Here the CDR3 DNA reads TGTGCCAGCAGACAAACTAGTAATCTCGAGCAGTACTTC. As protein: CASRQTSNLEQYF.

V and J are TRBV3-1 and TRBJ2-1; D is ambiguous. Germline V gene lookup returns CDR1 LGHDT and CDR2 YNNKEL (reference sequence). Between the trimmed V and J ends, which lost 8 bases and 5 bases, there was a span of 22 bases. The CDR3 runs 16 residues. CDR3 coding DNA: TGTGCCAGCTCCCCATTGACATCGAGAGGAGACAATGAGCAGTTCTTC. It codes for CASSPLTSRGDNEQFF.

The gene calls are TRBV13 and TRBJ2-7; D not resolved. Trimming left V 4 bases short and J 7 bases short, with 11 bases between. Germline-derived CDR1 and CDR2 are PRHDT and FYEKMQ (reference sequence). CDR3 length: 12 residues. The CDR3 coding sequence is TGTGCCAGCAGCTCGACCCCTCGGGAGCAGTACTTC. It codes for CASSSTPREQYF.

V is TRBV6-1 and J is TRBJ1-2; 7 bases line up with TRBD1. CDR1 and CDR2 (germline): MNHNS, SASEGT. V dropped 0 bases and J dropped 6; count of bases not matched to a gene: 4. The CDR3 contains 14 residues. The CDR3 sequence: CASSEAPTGNGYTF. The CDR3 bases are TGTGCCAGCAGTGAAGCCCCGACAGGGAATGGCTACACCTTC.

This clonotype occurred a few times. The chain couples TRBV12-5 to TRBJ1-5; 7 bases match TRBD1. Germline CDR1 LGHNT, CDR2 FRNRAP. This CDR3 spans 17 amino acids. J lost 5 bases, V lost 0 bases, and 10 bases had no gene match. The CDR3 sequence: CASGLVLGQGGDQPQHF. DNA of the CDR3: TGTGCTAGTGGTTTGGTACTGGGGCAGGGGGGCGATCAGCCCCAGCATTTT. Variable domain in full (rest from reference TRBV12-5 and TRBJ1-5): DARVTQTPRHKVTEMGQEVTMRCQPILGHNTVFWYRQTMMQGLELLAYFRNRAPLDDSGMPKDRFSAEMPDATLATLKIQPSEPRDSAVYFCASGLVLGQGGDQPQHFGDGTRLSIL.

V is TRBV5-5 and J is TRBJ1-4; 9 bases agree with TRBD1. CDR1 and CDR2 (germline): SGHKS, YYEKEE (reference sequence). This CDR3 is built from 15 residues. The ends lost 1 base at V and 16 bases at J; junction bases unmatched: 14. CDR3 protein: CASSLKIAGTGFKFF. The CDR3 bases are TGTGCCAGCAGCTTGAAAATTGCCGGGACAGGGTTTAAGTTTTTT.

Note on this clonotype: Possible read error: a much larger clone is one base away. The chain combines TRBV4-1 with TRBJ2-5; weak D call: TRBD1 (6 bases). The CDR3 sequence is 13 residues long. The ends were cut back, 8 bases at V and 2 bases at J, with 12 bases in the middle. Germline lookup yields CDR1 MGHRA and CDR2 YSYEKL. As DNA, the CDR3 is TGCGCCAGCGGCCCCGACAGGCAAGAGACCCAGTACTTC. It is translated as CASGPDRQETQYF.

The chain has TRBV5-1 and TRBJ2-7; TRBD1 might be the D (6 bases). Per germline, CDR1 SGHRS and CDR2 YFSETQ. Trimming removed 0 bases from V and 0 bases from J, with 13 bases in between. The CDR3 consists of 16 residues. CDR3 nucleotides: TGCGCCAGCAGCTTGGGCGGACAGTCCTACTCCTACGAGCAGTACTTC. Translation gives CASSLGGQSYSYEQYF.

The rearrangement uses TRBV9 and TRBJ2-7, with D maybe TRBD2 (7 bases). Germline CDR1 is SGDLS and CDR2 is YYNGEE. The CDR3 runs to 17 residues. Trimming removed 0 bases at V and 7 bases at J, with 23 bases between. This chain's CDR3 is CASSVGGGGASYNEQYF. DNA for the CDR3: TGTGCCAGCAGCGTAGGCGGTGGGGGGGCCTCCTACAATGAGCAGTACTTC.

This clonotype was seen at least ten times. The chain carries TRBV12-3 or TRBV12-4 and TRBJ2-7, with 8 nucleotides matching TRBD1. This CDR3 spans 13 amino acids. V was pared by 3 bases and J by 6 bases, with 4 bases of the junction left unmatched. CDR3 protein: CASSLTGAGEQYF. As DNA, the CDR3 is TGTGCCAGCAGTTTGACAGGGGCAGGCGAGCAGTACTTC.

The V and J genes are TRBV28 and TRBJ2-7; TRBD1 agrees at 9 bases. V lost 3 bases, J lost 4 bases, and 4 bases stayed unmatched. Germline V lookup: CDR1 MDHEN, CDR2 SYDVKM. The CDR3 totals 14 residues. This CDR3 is CASSFVDRGYEQYF. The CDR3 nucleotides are TGTGCCAGCAGTTTTGTGGACAGGGGTTACGAGCAGTACTTC.

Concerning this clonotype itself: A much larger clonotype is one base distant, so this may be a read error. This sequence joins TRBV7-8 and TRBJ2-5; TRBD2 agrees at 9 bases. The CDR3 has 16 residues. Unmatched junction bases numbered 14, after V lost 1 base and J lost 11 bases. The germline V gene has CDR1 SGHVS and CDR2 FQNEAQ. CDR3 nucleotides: TGTGCCAGCAGCTTAGGGGGTAGCGGGAGCTACAATGAGCAGTACTTC. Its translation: CASSLGGSGSYNEQYF.

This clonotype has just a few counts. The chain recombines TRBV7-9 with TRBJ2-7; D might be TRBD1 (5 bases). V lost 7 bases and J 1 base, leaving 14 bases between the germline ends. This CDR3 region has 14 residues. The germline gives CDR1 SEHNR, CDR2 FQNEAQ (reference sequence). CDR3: CASNSVRGSYEQYF. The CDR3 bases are TGTGCCAGCAACTCCGTAAGGGGTTCCTACGAGCAGTACTTC.

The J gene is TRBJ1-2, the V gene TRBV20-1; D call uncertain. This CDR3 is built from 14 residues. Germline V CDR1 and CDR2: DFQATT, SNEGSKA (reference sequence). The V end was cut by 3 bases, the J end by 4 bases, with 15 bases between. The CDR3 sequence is CSAREDLLAYGYTF. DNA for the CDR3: TGCAGTGCTAGGGAAGACCTTTTGGCCTATGGCTACACCTTC.

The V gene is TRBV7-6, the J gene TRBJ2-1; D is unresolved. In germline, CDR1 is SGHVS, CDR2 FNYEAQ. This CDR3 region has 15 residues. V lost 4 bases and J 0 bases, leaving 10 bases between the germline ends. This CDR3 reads CASSSYPSSYNEQFF. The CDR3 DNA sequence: TGTGCCAGCAGCTCCTACCCCAGCTCCTACAATGAGCAGTTCTTC.

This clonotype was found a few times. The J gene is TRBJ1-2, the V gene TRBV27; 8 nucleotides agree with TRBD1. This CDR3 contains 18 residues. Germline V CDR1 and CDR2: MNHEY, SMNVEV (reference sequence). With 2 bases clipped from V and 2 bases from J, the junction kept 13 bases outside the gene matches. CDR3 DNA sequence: TGTGCCAGCAGTTTAGAGGGGCAGGGGGCGAATCAGAACTATGGCTACACCTTC. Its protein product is CASSLEGQGANQNYGYTF.

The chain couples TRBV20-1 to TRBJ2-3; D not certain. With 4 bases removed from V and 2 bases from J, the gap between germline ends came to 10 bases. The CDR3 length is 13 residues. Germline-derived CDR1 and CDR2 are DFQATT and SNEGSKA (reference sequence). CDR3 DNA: TGCAGTGCTAATGTGGATCTCACAGATACGCAGTATTTT. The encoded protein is CSANVDLTDTQYF.

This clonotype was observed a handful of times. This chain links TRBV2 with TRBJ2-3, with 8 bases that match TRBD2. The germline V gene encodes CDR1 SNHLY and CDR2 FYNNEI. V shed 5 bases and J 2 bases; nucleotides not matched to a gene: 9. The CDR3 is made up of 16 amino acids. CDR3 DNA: TGTGCCAGCAGTTATCGGGGGGGGGAACTCACAGATACGCAGTATTTT. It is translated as CASSYRGGELTDTQYF.

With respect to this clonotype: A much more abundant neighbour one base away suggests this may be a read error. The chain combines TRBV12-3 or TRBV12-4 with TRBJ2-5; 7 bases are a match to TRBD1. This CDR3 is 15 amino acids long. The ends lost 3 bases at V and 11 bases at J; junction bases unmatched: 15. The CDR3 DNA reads TGTGCCAGCAGTTTGGTAGACAGGGTAGGTGATAAGCAGTACTTC. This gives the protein CASSLVDRVGDKQYF.

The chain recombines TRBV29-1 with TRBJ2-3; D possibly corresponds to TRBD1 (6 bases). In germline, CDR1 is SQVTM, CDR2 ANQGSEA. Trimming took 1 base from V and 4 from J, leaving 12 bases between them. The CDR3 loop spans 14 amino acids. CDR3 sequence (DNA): TGCAGCGTTGAAGGGACAGTCCGCGCAGATACGCAGTATTTT. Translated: CSVEGTVRADTQYF.

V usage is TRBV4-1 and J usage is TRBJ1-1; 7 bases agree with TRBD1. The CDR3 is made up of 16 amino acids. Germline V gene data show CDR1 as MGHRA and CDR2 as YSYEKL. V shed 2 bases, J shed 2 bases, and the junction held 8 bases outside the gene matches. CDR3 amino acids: CASSQLKGQLNTEAFF. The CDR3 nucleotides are TGCGCCAGCAGCCAACTCAAGGGACAGTTAAACACTGAAGCTTTCTTT.